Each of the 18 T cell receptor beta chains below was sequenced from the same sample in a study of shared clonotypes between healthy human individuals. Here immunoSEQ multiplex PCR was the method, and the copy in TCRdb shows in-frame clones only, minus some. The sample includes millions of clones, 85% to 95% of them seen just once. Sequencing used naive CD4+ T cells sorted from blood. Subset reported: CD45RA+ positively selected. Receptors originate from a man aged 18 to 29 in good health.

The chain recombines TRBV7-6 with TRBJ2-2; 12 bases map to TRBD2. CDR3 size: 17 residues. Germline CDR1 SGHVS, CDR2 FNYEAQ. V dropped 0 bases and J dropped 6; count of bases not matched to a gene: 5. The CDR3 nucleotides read TGTGCCAGCAGCTTAGCCCCTAGCGGGGGGGTTTCCGGGGAGCTGTTTTTT. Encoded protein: CASSLAPSGGVSGELFF. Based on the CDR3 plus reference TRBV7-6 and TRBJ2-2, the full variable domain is GAGVSQSPRYKVTKRGQDVALRCDPISGHVSLYWYRQALGQGPEFLTYFNYEAQQDKSGLPNDRFSAERPEGSISTLTIQRTEQRDSAMYRCASSLAPSGGVSGELFFGEGSRLTVL.

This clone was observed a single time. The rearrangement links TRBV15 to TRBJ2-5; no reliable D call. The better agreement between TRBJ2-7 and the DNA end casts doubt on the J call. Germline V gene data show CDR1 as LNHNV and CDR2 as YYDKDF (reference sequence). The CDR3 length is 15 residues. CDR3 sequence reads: CATSREAASSYEQYF. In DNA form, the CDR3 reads TGTGCCACCAGCAGAGAGGCAGCTAGCTCCTACGAGCAGTACTTC.

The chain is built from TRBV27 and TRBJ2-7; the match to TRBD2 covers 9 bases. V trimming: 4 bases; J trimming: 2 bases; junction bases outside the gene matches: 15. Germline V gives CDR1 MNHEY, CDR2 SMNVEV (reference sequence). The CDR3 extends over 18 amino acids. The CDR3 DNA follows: TGTGCCAGCAGTTCCCCCCGTAGCCCCGCGGGGGGGGCCTACGAGCAGTACTTC. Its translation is CASSSPRSPAGGAYEQYF.

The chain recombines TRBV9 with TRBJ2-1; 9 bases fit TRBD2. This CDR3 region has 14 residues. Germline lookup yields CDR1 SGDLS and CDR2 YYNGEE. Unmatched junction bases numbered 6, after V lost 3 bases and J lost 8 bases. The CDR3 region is CASSALAGPYEQFF. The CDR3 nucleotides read TGTGCCAGCAGCGCGCTAGCGGGGCCGTATGAGCAGTTCTTC. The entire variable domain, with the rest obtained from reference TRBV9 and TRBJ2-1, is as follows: DSGVTQTPKHLITATGQRVTLRCSPRSGDLSVYWYQQSLDQGLQFLIQYYNGEERAKGNILERFSAQQFPDLHSELNLSSLELGDSALYFCASSALAGPYEQFFGPGTRLTVL.

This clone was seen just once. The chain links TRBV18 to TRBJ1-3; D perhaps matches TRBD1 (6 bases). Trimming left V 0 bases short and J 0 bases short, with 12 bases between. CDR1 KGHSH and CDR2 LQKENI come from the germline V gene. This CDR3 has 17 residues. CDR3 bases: TGTGCCAGCTCACCACCCATCGGACAGTTCTCTGGAAACACCATATATTTT. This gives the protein CASSPPIGQFSGNTIYF.

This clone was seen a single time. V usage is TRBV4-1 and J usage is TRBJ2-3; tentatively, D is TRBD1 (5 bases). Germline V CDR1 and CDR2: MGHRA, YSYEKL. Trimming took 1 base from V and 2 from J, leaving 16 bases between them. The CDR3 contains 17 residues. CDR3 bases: TGCGCCAGCAGCCAAGGAATGGGTCGACAGATCACAGATACGCAGTATTTT. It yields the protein CASSQGMGRQITDTQYF.

The CDR3 reads CASSPPSRDRGLGEQYF. The CDR3 region has the DNA TGTGCCAGTAGCCCCCCAAGCCGGGACAGGGGTTTGGGGGAGCAGTACTTC. This chain joins TRBV19 and TRBJ2-7; TRBD1 agrees at 10 bases. The CDR3 sequence is 17 residues long. J lost 7 bases, V lost 6 bases, and 18 bases had no gene match. In germline, CDR1 is LNHDA, CDR2 SQIVND (reference sequence). The full variable domain, with the rest looked up from reference TRBV19 and TRBJ2-7, is DGGITQSPKYLFRKEGQNVTLSCEQNLNHDAMYWYRQDPGQGLRLIYYSQIVNDFQKGDIAEGYSVSREKKESFPLTVTSAQKNPTAFYLCASSPPSRDRGLGEQYFGPGTRLTVT.

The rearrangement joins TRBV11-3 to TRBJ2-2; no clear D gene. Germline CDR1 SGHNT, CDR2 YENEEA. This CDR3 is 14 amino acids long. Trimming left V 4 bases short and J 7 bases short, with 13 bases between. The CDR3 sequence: CASSSRIPLGELFF. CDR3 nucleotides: TGTGCCAGCAGCTCACGCATCCCTCTCGGGGAGCTGTTTTTT.

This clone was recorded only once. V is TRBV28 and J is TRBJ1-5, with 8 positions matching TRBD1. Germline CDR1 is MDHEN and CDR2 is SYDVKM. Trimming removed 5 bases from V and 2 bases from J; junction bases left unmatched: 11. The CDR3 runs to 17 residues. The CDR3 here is CASSLNKLGQGNQPQHF. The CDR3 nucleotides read TGTGCCAGCAGTCTAAATAAACTGGGACAGGGCAATCAGCCCCAGCATTTT.

Here the CDR3 DNA reads TGTGCCAGCAGTGAAGAGGGCAGGACGACGACCCAGTACTTC. Translated: CASSEEGRTTTQYF. J is TRBJ2-5 and V is TRBV6-1; D is uncertain. Germline V CDR1 and CDR2: MNHNS, SASEGT. This CDR3 is built from 14 residues. V was clipped by 1 base and J by 7 bases, with 13 bases between them.

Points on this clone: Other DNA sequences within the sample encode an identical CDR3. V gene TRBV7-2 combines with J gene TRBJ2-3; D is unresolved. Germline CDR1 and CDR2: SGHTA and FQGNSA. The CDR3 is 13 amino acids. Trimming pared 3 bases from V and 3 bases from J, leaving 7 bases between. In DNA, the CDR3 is TGTGCCAGCAGCTTGGGCGGAACAGATACGCAGTATTTT. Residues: CASSLGGTDTQYF.

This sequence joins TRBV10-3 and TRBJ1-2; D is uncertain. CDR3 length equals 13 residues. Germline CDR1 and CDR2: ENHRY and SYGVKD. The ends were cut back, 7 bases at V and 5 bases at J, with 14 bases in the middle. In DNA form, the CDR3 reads TGTGCCATCAAGATAACAGAAGAGTATGGCTACACCTTC. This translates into CAIKITEEYGYTF.

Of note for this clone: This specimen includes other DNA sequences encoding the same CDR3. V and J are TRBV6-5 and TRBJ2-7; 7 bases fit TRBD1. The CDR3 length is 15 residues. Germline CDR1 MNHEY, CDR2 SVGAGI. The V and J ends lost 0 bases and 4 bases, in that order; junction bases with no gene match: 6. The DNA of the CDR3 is TGTGCCAGCAGTTACTCAGGCAGGGGGACGTACGAGCAGTACTTC. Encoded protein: CASSYSGRGTYEQYF.

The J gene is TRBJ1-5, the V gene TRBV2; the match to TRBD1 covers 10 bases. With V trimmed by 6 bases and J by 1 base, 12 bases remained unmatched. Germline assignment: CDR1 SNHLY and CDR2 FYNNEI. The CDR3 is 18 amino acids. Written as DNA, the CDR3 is TGTGCCAGCAGCCGGACAGGGGGAGGTTTGGGGAGCAATCAGCCCCAGCATTTT. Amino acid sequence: CASSRTGGGLGSNQPQHF.

CDR3 sequence reads: CATRRDDSYEQYF. The CDR3 DNA reads TGTGCCACCCGTCGGGACGACTCCTACGAGCAGTACTTC. The genes are TRBV10-3 and TRBJ2-7; D may be TRBD1 or TRBD2 (5 bases each). V lost 10 bases and J 0 bases, leaving 13 bases between the germline ends. From germline, CDR1 is ENHRY and CDR2 SYGVKD. CDR3 length equals 13 residues.

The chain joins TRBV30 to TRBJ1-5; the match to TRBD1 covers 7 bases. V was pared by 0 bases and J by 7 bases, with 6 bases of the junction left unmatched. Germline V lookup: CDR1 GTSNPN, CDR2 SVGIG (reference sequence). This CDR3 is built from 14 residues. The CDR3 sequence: CAWSVVGQSQPQHF. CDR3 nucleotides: TGTGCCTGGAGTGTAGTGGGACAGTCCCAGCCCCAGCATTTT.

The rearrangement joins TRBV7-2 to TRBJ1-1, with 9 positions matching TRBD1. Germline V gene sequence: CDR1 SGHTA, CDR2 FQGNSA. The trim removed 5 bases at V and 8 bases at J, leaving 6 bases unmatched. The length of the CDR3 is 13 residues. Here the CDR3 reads CASSIQGAGEAFF. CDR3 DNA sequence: TGTGCCAGCAGCATACAGGGGGCAGGAGAAGCTTTCTTT.

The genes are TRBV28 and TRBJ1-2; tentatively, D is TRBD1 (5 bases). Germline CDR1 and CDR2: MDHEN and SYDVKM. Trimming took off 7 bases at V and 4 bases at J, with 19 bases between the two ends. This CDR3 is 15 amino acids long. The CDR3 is CASIKQLGAGYGYTF. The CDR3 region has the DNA TGTGCCAGCATCAAACAACTAGGGGCGGGCTATGGCTACACCTTC.